This note documents a single TCR beta chain sequence. There is no known antigen for this receptor. No much larger clone exists at a distance of one base, and base qualities are not known. TCRbeta CDR3 regions were amplified from genomic DNA by means of the immunoSEQ Assay, a bias-controlled multiplex PCR. The authors processed their data as follows. The number of nucleated cells in each sample was estimated from the amplification of reference gene primers within the assay. Sequence reads were collapsed and filtered to measure the absolute abundance of every unique TCRbeta CDR3 rearrangement. Productive Simpson clonality was computed per sample as the square root of Simpson's diversity index over productive rearrangements. The table was pulled from immuneACCESS by TCRdb, which kept in-frame rearrangements only. Such tables lose some clones; where checked, under half of the loss comes from unresolved V genes, and the rest has no known cause. V and J calls and clone size are given by that table; D and trimming were obtained from the DNA. This sample holds around 300,000 clones; roughly 85% were observed only once. The ten most abundant clones make up about 2.3% of the sample.

The data are from a study of blood T cell repertoires in COVID-19 (TCRdb year 2020). For context, the study as a whole: Samples from collaborators originated in the United States, Italy and Spain and spanned both the acute and convalescent phases of COVID-19. The samples were drawn from the first 160 participants of the ongoing ImmuneRACE study and from some 1,300 subjects provided by 6 global collaborators. The prospective study material was composed of cDNA or gDNA derived from T cells, B-cell-depleted T cells, or PBMCs. Nearly every sample came with metadata listing a de-identified subject ID, COVID-19 status, age in years and sex. The dataset comprised deeply sampled blood TCRbeta repertoires from subjects exposed to, actively infected with, or recovered from COVID-19. The repertoires were released in a freely available public database intended as a resource for research on the immune response to SARS-CoV-2. Where available, HLA class I and class II types were obtained from metadata supplied by the sample provider rather than from assay-based typing.

Participants in the prospective study were aged about 18 to 100 years, lived in about two dozen United States geographic areas, and enrolled through a virtual design. In the prospective study, cohorts were assigned on the basis of participant-reported clinical history obtained from a screening survey and a study questionnaire. Recovered participants in ImmuneRACE Cohort 3 were defined by two consecutive negative NP/OP PCR tests, clearance by a healthcare professional, or resolution of symptoms. Each participant in the prospective study had whole blood, serum and a nasopharyngeal or oropharyngeal swab collected by mobile phlebotomists. Prospective study participants could optionally give additional blood draws and questionnaires over an approximately 2-month period. Before DNA extraction, blood samples from the prospective study were shipped at room temperature or frozen. As encoded in the germline V gene, CDR1 is SQVTM while CDR2 is ANQGSEA. Including cysteine and phenylalanine, the CDR3 has 17 amino acids. Only the CDR3 part of the read is kept: 51 bases, read in frame from the first base. From V the trimming removes 0 bases and from J it removes 1 base, while the gene matches leave 8 bases of the junction unaccounted for.

What the study reported, not specific to this receptor: The quantity of clinical and demographic metadata differed by source and by participant and was supplied without curation.

The material sequenced was PBMCs or T cells enriched from blood (not recorded which). This clonotype was sampled from a woman between 45 and 60 years old who had recovered from COVID-19. The sequence is built from TRBV29-1 and TRBJ2-3; 9 central bases correspond to TRBD2. The nucleotide sequence is TGCAGCGTTGAAGATTTTGAGCGGGAGGCGGGCACAGATACGCAGTATTTT. Translation gives CSVEDFEREAGTDTQYF.